This TCR beta chain was sequenced during a study of blood T cell repertoires in COVID-19. Study as a whole: Specimens from acute and convalescent COVID-19 originated in the United States, Italy and Spain. From T cells, B-cell-depleted T cells, or PBMCs came the material, which was cDNA or gDNA.

This clone was counted a single time. The V end lost 4 bases, the J end lost 4 bases, and 18 bases lay between the germline ends. The CDR3 extends over 16 amino acids. CDR1 is LGHDT, CDR2 YNNKEL, per germline (reference sequence). In the source study's methods: Amplification from reference gene primers served as the basis for estimated nucleated cell counts. Using immunoSEQ multiplex PCR, the repertoire was profiled, and TCRdb retains in-frame clones only, with some absent. That table supplies the V and J calls and clone size; D and trimming were determined from the DNA. This table holds around 80,000 clones, more than 75% found once.

V is TRBV3-1 (or the pseudogene TRBV3-2) and J is TRBJ2-3; D is perhaps TRBD2 (6 bases). The sequence was obtained from a man in his 60s with acute or convalescent COVID-19. The sequenced sample consisted of peripheral blood. The CDR3 loop reads CASSRRELGGADTQYF. In DNA form, the CDR3 reads TGTGCCAGCAGCCGCCGGGAGTTGGGAGGCGCAGATACGCAGTATTTT.